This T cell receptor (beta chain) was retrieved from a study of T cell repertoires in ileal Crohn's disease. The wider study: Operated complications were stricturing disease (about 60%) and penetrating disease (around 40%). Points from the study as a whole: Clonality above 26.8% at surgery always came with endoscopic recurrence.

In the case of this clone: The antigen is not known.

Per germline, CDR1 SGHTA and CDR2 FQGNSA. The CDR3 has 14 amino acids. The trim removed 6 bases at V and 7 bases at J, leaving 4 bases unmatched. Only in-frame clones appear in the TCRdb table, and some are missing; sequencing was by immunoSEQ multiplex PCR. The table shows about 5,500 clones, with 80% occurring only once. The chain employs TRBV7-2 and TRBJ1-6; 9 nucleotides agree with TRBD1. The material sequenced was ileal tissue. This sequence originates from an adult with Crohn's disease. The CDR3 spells CASSTGGWNSPLHF. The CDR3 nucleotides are TGTGCCAGCAGTACAGGGGGCTGGAATTCACCCCTCCACTTT.